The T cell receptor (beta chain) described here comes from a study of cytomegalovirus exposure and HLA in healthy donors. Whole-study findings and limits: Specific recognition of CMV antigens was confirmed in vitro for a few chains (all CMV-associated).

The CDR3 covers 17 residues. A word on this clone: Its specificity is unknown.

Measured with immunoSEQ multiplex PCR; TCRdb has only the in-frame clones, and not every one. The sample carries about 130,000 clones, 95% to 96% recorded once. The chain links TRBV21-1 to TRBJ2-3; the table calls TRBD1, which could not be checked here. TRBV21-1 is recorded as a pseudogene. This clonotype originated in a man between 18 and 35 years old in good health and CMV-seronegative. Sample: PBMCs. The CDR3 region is CASSLLGEDRGFDTQYF. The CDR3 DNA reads TGTGCCAGCAGCCTTCTCGGAGAGGACAGGGGGTTCGATACGCAGTATTTT.